Shown below are 17 T cell receptor beta chains from a single sample sequenced in a study of T cells expressing NK-cell markers. TCRdb reanalyzed the 5' RACE reads and collapses them to one entry per CDR3 protein, without DNA. The sample holds about 450,000 distinct CDR3 sequences. The sequencing sample was made of blood T cells: a sorted CD56 or NKG2C T cell subset, CD4+ or CD8+ T cells, or bulk PBMC T cells (not recorded which). The receptors originated from a woman between 18 and 70 years old in good health.

The chain recombines TRBV15 with TRBJ1-3. This CDR3 spans 14 amino acids. CDR1 is LNHNV, CDR2 YYDKDF, per germline (reference sequence). CDR3 protein: CATSPRTAGNTIYF.

The chain joins TRBV28 to TRBJ2-7. The CDR3 loop spans 17 amino acids. Germline V gene sequence: CDR1 MDHEN, CDR2 SYDVKM. CDR3: CASSFSLRRRKAYEQYF.

CDR3 sequence reads: CASRWGSYNEQFF. The V call is TRBV12-3 or TRBV12-4, the J call TRBJ2-1; TCRdb's D gene call, TRBD1, goes unchecked for lack of DNA. This CDR3 is 13 amino acids long.

The CDR3 spells CASSLELEMKYGYTF. The chain links TRBV7-8 to TRBJ1-2. Germline V gene sequence: CDR1 SGHVS, CDR2 FQNEAQ. The CDR3 sequence is 15 residues long.

The chain is built from TRBV6-5 and TRBJ2-7; TCRdb designates TRBD2, a call that cannot be tested without DNA. The germline gives CDR1 MNHEY, CDR2 SVGAGI. The CDR3 has 16 residues. Here the CDR3 reads CASSYSRASGILEQYF.

This chain links TRBV13 with TRBJ2-5; the D call of TRBD2 rests on TCRdb alone, since no DNA is present to check it. This CDR3 region has 14 residues. CDR1 and CDR2 (germline): PRHDT, FYEKMQ (reference sequence). The CDR3 protein is CASSGGGLQETQYF.

The V and J genes are TRBV12-3 or TRBV12-4 and TRBJ1-1; TCRdb names TRBD1, which stays unverified in the absence of DNA. The CDR3 spans 16 residues. This CDR3 is CASSPLRTGPYTEAFF.

The V and J genes are TRBV10-3 and TRBJ1-1. Germline CDR1 ENHRY, CDR2 SYGVKD. CDR3 size: 12 residues. The CDR3 sequence: CAISEQYTEAFF.

The gene calls are TRBV5-4 and TRBJ2-3. This CDR3 is 14 amino acids long. CDR1 SGHNT and CDR2 YYREEE come from the germline V gene (reference sequence). The CDR3 here is CASSLVGFRDTQYF.

CDR3 residues: CASRLRRTDYSTDTQYF. This sequence joins TRBV6-1 and TRBJ2-3; TCRdb returns TRBD2, unconfirmable since there is no DNA. This CDR3 is built from 17 residues. Germline loops: CDR1 MNHNS, CDR2 SASEGT.

The rearrangement joins TRBV20-1 to TRBJ2-3; TCRdb selects TRBD1, and the lack of DNA leaves this call unchecked. The CDR3 totals 15 residues. Germline V gene sequence: CDR1 DFQATT, CDR2 SNEGSKA (reference sequence). CDR3 residues: CSARVSGESPDTQYF.

This chain uses TRBV12-3 or TRBV12-4 with TRBJ2-3; without DNA, the TCRdb call of TRBD2 cannot be checked. The CDR3 spans 14 residues. The CDR3 region is CASSEPGLAYTQYF.

The rearrangement joins TRBV11-2 to TRBJ2-1. Germline CDR1 SGHAT, CDR2 FQNNGV. This CDR3 has 15 residues. CDR3: CASSLEGFSYNEQFF.

The chain couples TRBV20-1 to TRBJ1-6; TCRdb names TRBD1, which stays unverified in the absence of DNA. The CDR3 length is 15 residues. Germline loops: CDR1 DFQATT, CDR2 SNEGSKA (reference sequence). CDR3 in amino acids: CSARDSSRGNSPLHF.

V gene TRBV20-1 combines with J gene TRBJ1-1; checking the TCRdb D call of TRBD1 is not possible without DNA. CDR3 length: 13 amino acids. Germline V CDR1 and CDR2: DFQATT, SNEGSKA (reference sequence). CDR3 amino acids: CSAFLRTRTEAFF.

The chain is built from TRBV27 and TRBJ2-2; TCRdb selects TRBD1, and the lack of DNA leaves this call unchecked. The germline CDR1 and CDR2 sequences are MNHEY and SMNVEV (reference sequence). The CDR3 contains 15 residues. The CDR3 is CATKAGTGGTGELFF.

The chain recombines TRBV24-1 with TRBJ2-5; the TCRdb D gene call, TRBD2, has no DNA to confirm it. This CDR3 region has 15 residues. Germline V gene lookup returns CDR1 KGHDR and CDR2 SFDVKD. CDR3 in amino acids: CATSDRTSPQETQYF.